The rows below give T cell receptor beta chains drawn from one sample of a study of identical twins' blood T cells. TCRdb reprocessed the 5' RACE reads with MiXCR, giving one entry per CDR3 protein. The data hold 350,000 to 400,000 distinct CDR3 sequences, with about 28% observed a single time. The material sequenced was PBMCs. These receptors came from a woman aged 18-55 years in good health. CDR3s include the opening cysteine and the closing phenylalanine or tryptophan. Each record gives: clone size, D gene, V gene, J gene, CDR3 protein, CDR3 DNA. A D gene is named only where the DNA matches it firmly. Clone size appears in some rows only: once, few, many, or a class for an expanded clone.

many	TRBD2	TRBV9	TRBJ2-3	CASSPTSSGSTDTQYF	TGTGCCAGCAGCCCGACGTCTAGCGGTAGCACAGATACGCAGTATTTT
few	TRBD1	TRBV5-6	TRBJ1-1	CASSPRTGLSTEAFF	TGTGCCAGCAGCCCGCGGACAGGGCTGAGCACTGAAGCTTTCTTT
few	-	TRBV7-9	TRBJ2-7	CASTPVSAYYEQYF	TGTGCCAGCACCCCCGTATCAGCATACTACGAGCAGTACTTC
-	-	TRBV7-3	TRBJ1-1	CASSLNPGASRTEAFF	TGTGCCAGCAGCTTAAACCCGGGGGCGTCGAGGACTGAAGCTTTCTTT
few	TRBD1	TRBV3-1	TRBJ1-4	CASSLAGQGLPNEKLFF	TGTGCCAGCAGCCTAGCGGGACAGGGTCTCCCCAATGAAAAACTGTTTTTT
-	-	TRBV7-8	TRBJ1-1	CASSPGEIAEAFF	TGTGCCAGCAGCCCCGGAGAGATCGCTGAAGCTTTCTTT
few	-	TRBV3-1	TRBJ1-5	CASSQESPELISNQPQHF	TGTGCCAGCAGCCAAGAGTCCCCGGAGCTTATAAGCAATCAGCCCCAGCATTTT
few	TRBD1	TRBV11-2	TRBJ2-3	CASSLMGQSTDTQYF	TGTGCCAGCAGCTTAATGGGACAGTCCACAGATACGCAGTATTTT
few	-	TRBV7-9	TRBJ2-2	CASRVEGTGELFF	TGTGCCAGCAGGGTTGAAGGCACCGGGGAGCTGTTTTTT
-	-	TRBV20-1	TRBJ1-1	CSASSGIVTEAFF	TGCAGTGCTAGTTCAGGGATCGTCACTGAAGCTTTCTTT
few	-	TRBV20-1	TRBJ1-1	CSAEENTEAFF	TGCAGTGCAGAAGAGAACACTGAAGCTTTCTTT
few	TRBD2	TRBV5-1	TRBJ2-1	CASTWTSVQSGEQFF	TGCGCCAGCACATGGACTAGCGTCCAATCGGGTGAGCAGTTCTTC
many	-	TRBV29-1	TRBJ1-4	CSVGFRGGNEKLFF	TGCAGCGTCGGATTCCGGGGGGGTAATGAAAAACTGTTTTTT
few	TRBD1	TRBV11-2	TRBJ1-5	CASSSLQGSGQPQHF	TGTGCCAGTAGCTCTCTACAGGGGTCGGGACAGCCCCAGCATTTT
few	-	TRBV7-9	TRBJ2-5	CASSLEGEAETQYF	TGTGCCAGCAGCTTAGAAGGGGAAGCAGAGACCCAGTACTTC
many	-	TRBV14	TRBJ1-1	CASSRDWSGAFF	TGTGCCAGCAGCCGAGACTGGTCGGGAGCTTTCTTT
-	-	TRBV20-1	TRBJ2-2	CSARPSSGSTGELFF	TGCAGTGCTCGCCCTTCCTCGGGGAGTACCGGGGAGCTGTTTTTT